This T cell receptor beta chain came from a study of T cell responses to AZD1222 COVID-19 vaccine. Study-level results: Targeting of unmutated variant regions was reportedly seen in nearly half of spike-specific TCRs.

Clones were read by immunoSEQ multiplex PCR, and TCRdb kept only the in-frame ones, dropping some. Seen here are roughly 200,000 clones, around 88% observed once, and the top ten hold approximately 8%. Germline CDR1 MNHNY, CDR2 SVGAGI (reference sequence). This CDR3 contains 14 residues. Trimming removed 0 bases at V and 4 bases at J, with 10 bases between. With respect to this clone: Its antigen is unknown.

The sequencing here drew on peripheral blood, taken on day 0 of AZD1222 vaccination. This TCR was recovered from an adult in good health. The chain combines TRBV6-6 with TRBJ2-7; a possible D gene is TRBD2 (5 bases). CDR3 DNA sequence: TGTGCCAGCAGTTACTCGATCTGGGAGTACGAGCAGTACTTC. It is translated as CASSYSIWEYEQYF.